This TCR beta chain was observed in a study of cytomegalovirus exposure and HLA in healthy donors. Overall study results and limits: When a later analysis compared HLA-associated TCR beta chains with equally common others, the HLA-associated chains turned out to be more clonally expanded and to have lower generation probabilities. Reports indicated that the classifier achieved high specificity and sensitivity in diagnosing cytomegalovirus status.

The PCR used 60 Vbeta and 13 Jbeta primers. The data were produced by immunoSEQ multiplex PCR, yet TCRdb's version contains in-frame clones alone and is incomplete. The profile shows about 150,000 clones, more than 60% of them singletons. About this clone itself: Its target is unknown.

This CDR3 contains 18 residues. Germline V CDR1 and CDR2: SEHNR, FQNEAQ (reference sequence). V gave up 5 bases and J gave up 4 bases; unmatched junction bases: 14. The chain joins TRBV7-9 to TRBJ2-3; 11 nucleotides line up with TRBD2. Sequencing input: PBMCs. This receptor was identified in a woman aged 40-49 years in good health and CMV-seropositive. CDR3 in amino acids: CASSPPFRLAGSSDTQYF. DNA for the CDR3: TGTGCCAGCAGCCCACCGTTTAGACTAGCGGGGTCGTCAGATACGCAGTATTTT. Together with reference TRBV7-9 and TRBJ2-3, the CDR3 gives the full variable domain: DTGVSQNPRHKITKRGQNVTFRCDPISEHNRLYWYRQTLGQGPEFLTYFQNEAQLEKSRLLSDRFSAERPKGSFSTLEIQRTEQGDSAMYLCASSPPFRLAGSSDTQYFGPGTRLTVL.